This T cell receptor (beta chain) was captured in a study of Graves' ophthalmopathy and Graves' hyperthyroidism (dated by TCRdb to the late 2010s). A note on the overall study: Peripheral blood was collected at initial diagnosis, before any treatment. To tell Graves' ophthalmopathy apart from Graves' hyperthyroidism, and to predict which patients would progress to ophthalmopathy, the study relied on TCR beta repertoire signatures. In total, 135 blood samples were TCR-sequenced: some 40 ophthalmopathy, some 75 hyperthyroidism and some 17 hyperthyroidism-to-ophthalmopathy patients. To explore V-J signatures that distinguish ophthalmopathy from hyperthyroidism, a discovery set of roughly 98 patients was enrolled, made up of 40 to 45 with ophthalmopathy and roughly 55 with stable hyperthyroidism. For independent validation, a separate cohort was made up of 18 to 20 hyperthyroidism patients plus 17 patients who later progressed from hyperthyroidism to ophthalmopathy. In five to seven hyperthyroidism patients, T-cell repertoires of thyroid tissue and blood were compared. After sampling, hyperthyroidism patients received methimazole starting at 30 mg daily, and ophthalmopathy patients received high-dose intravenous methylprednisolone. The roughly 94 discovery patients were randomly divided into training and test sets at a 7:3 ratio.

The ophthalmopathy patients had moderately to severely active disease, with a Clinical Activity Score of 3 or higher, a NOSPECS grade of 4 or higher, and a disease duration of less than 3 months. Patients with other autoimmune diseases, uncontrolled infections, pregnancy or lactation were excluded. Diagnosis relied on clinical symptoms, serum thyroxine, TRAb, thyroid ultrasound and orbital computed tomography. Using Ficoll-Paque density gradient centrifugation, PBMCs were isolated from less than 13 ml of fresh peripheral blood. Total RNA was extracted with Trizol reagent and quality-checked on an Agilent 2100 Bioanalyzer. For repertoire sequencing, the TCR beta CDR3 regions were amplified from RNA transcripts. A first-round RT-PCR used HTBI primers with the Qiagen OneStep RT-PCR kit, followed by a second-round multiplex PCR, size selection and purification. Sequencing of the libraries was carried out on an Illumina HiSeq2000 in paired-end mode with 100 bp reads. On the authors' methods: SOAPnuke was used for read processing, and reads with adapters, uncalled bases, a mean Phred below 15, or no exact constant-primer or identifier match were discarded. COPE v1.2.5 was used to merge the high-quality paired reads. Each unique nucleotide sequence was treated as a clonotype, and MiTCR v1.1 was used to align the clonotypes to the IMGT TRB V, D and J references. Only V-J combinations with frequency above 0.0001 were analysed, covering around 99% of repertoires. For each V-J combination, a TCR clonal expansion and chaos score was defined as F50 clonal expansion divided by the chaos observed in the TCRdist matrix. Welch's t-statistics and random forest were used to narrow the features down to 13 V-J combinations, which were then fed into a naive Bayes classifier. The similarity between thyroid and blood repertoires was quantified using the Morisita-Horn index. In-frame beta chains were kept once TCRdb had trimmed the public reads at Q25 with fastp and called clones with MiXCR. Merged by CDR3 protein, the rows form single entries marked with the most common genes and DNA. The authors' filters were not applied to this entry. This sample is represented by 450,000 or so distinct CDR3 sequences; around an eighth of them were singletons. In total, the top ten clones hold 9.5% to 10% of the sample.

This clonotype was found once. Its antigen remains unidentified. No much larger clone exists at a distance of one base, and base qualities are not known. One read is thin evidence. Study-wide conclusions, independent of this receptor: In validation, the model predicted ophthalmopathy progression with about 64% sensitivity and 72.22% specificity; 12 predicted patients were CT-confirmed with GO in a median of roughly 6.8 months. Most of the expanded thyroid clonotypes with a frequency above 0.001 were also detected in blood, and it was suggested that the thyroid immune response may be reflected by blood repertoires. Sample size was not statistically predetermined, and group allocation was not concealed from the investigators. In cross-validation, the 13-signature model distinguished ophthalmopathy from stable hyperthyroidism with approximately 88% sensitivity and just under 84% specificity, and in the test set the corresponding values were around 80% and 75%.

The V and J ends are trimmed by 4 bases and 10 bases, leaving 10 bases between them. Taken from cysteine to phenylalanine, the CDR3 has 11 residues. Of all the DNA, just the CDR3 is kept, 33 bases in frame from base 1. Input material: blood. This sequence was found in a woman aged 25 to 39 with Graves' ophthalmopathy. Donor details come from another sample of the same person, matched by shared clones. Recombination joined TRBV12-3 or TRBV12-4 with TRBJ1-1; the best D guess is TRBD1, with 5 bases matching. This receptor has the CDR3 CASSSGGRAFF. The sequence in DNA is TGTGCCAGCAGTTCCGGGGGGAGAGCTTTCTTT.